This T cell receptor beta chain was sequenced during a study of cytomegalovirus exposure and HLA in healthy donors. The study's findings and limits: Whilst most TCR sequences proved rare, a subset of public TCRs occurred across many donors. The classifier, whose performance was assessed in both the original and validation cohorts, reportedly diagnosed cytomegalovirus status with high specificity and sensitivity.

V was clipped by 4 bases and J by 3 bases; unmatched bases: 14. The CDR3 is 17 residues long. Germline CDR1 and CDR2: MNHEY and SMNVEV (reference sequence). The method was immunoSEQ multiplex PCR; TCRdb's version includes in-frame clones alone and lacks a portion of them. This sample has some 240,000 clones, with around 90% found just once. A word on this clone: Its antigen is not identified.

The sequence was collected from a woman in her late teens or twenties in good health and CMV-seropositive. The chain employs TRBV27 and TRBJ1-1; 7 bases agree with TRBD1. What was sequenced was PBMCs. The CDR3 nucleotides read TGTGCCAGCAGTTCCAGGATCAGGGGGAGGAGGGACACTGAAGCTTTCTTT. This codes for CASSSRIRGRRDTEAFF.